This TCR beta chain was obtained from a study of graft-versus-host responses after intestinal transplantation. For this clone: No antigen is known for it.

Assay used: immunoSEQ multiplex PCR; TCRdb lists only in-frame clones, some missing. The data contain about 84,000 clones, 91% of them seen just once; the ten biggest clones take up approximately 0.3%. The CDR3 sequence is 12 residues long. V lost 6 bases and J 14 bases, leaving 17 bases between the germline ends. Germline V gives CDR1 MNHNS, CDR2 SASEGT. This chain links TRBV6-1 with TRBJ2-1; a possible D gene is TRBD2 (5 bases). This clonotype was sampled from a human donor who was the organ donor for an intestinal transplant. The input for sequencing was unstimulated CD4+ T cells sorted from spleen or lymph node cells, taken before transplant. The CDR3 DNA is TGTGCCAGCAGCCGGGCCAGAGGGTCGGAGTTCTTC. Translated, it gives CASSRARGSEFF.